The source of this TCR beta chain is a study of cytomegalovirus exposure and HLA in healthy donors. This clone was found once. PCR amplification relied on 60 Vbeta primers (plus 13 Jbeta primers). Repertoires were generated with immunoSEQ multiplex PCR, while TCRdb's copy carries only in-frame clones and drops some. The table records roughly 190,000 clones, over 65% of them present only once. Sample: PBMCs. The TCR sequence derives from a woman aged 45-59 years in good health and CMV-seropositive.

The chain's CDR3 is CASSTNTDRPYNEQFF. CDR3 in DNA: TGTGCCAGCTCAACAAACACGGACAGACCTTACAATGAGCAGTTCTTC. V gene TRBV18 combines with J gene TRBJ2-1; D possibly corresponds to TRBD1 (6 bases). V was shortened by 5 bases and J by 4 bases, with 18 bases between the two germline ends. The V gene's germline CDR1 is KGHSH and CDR2 LQKENI. CDR3 length: 16 residues.